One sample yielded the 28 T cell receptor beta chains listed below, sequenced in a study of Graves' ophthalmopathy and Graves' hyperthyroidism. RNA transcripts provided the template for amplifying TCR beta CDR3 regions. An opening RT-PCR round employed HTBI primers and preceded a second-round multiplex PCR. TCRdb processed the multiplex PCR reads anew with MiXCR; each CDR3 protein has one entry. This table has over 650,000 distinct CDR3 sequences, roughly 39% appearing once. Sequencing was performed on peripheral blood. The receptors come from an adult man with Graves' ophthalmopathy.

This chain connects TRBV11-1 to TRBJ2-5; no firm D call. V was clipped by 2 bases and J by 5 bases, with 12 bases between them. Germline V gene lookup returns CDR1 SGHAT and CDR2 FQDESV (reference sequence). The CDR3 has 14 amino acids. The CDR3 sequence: CASSLSASRETQYF. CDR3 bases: TGTGCCAGCAGCTTATCCGCGTCTCGGGAGACCCAGTACTTC.

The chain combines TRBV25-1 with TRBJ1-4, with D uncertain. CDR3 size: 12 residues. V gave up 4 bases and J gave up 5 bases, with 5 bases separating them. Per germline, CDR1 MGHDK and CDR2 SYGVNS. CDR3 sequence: CASSGENEKLFF. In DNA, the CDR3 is TGTGCCAGCAGTGGGGAGAATGAAAAACTGTTTTTT.

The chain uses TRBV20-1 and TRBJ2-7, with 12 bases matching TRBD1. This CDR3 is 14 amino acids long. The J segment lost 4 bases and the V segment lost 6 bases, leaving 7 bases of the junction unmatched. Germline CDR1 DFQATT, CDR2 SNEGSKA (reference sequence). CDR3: CSATGTGGKYEQYF. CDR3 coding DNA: TGCAGTGCGACCGGGACAGGGGGCAAGTACGAGCAGTACTTC.

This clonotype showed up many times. CDR3 DNA: TGTGCCATCAGTACAGGGGTCGGAGTTTACACTGAAGCTTTCTTT. Its protein is CAISTGVGVYTEAFF. The chain is built from TRBV10-3 and TRBJ1-1, with TRBD1 matching over 7 bases. The CDR3 is made up of 15 amino acids. Losses at the gene ends were 5 bases for V and 3 bases for J; bases not matched to a gene: 9. The V gene's germline CDR1 is ENHRY and CDR2 SYGVKD.

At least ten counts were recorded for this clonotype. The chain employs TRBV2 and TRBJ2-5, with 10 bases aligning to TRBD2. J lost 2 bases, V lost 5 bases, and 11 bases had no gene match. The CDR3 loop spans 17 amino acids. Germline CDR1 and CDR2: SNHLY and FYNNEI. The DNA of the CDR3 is TGTGCCAGCAGTCCGGACCCTAGCGGGGGCATGCAAGAGACCCAGTACTTC. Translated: CASSPDPSGGMQETQYF. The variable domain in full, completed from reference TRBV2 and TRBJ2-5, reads EPEVTQTPSHQVTQMGQEVILRCVPISNHLYFYWYRQILGQKVEFLVSFYNNEISEKSEIFDDQFSVERPDGSNFTLKIRSTKLEDSAMYFCASSPDPSGGMQETQYFGPGTRLLVL.

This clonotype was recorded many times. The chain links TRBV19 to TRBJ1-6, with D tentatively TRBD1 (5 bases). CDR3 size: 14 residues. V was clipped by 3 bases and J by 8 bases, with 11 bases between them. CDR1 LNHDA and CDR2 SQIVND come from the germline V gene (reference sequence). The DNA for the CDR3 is TGTGCCAGTAGTATCGGGACGGGGTATTCACCCCTCCACTTT. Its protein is CASSIGTGYSPLHF.

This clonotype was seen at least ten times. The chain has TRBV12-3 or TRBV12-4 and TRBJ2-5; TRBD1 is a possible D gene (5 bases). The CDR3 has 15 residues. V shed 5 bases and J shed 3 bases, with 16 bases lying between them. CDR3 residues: CASSNAGRREETQYF. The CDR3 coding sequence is TGTGCCAGCAGTAACGCAGGGCGGAGAGAAGAGACCCAGTACTTC.

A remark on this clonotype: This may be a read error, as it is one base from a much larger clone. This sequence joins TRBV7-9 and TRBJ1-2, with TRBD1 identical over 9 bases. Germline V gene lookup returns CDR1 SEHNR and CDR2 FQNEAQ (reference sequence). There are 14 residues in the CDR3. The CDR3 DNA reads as TGTGCCGGCAGCTTAGAAGGACGACAGGGGGACTACACCTTC. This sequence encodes CAGSLEGRQGDYTF.

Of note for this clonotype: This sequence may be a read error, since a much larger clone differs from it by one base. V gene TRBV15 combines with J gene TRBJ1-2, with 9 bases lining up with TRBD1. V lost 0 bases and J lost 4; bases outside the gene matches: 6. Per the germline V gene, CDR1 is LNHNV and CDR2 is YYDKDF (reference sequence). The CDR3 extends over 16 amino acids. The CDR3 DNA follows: TGTGCCACCAGCAGAGATGGGACAGGGAAGGGCTATGGCTACACCTTC. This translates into CATSRDGTGKGYGYTF.

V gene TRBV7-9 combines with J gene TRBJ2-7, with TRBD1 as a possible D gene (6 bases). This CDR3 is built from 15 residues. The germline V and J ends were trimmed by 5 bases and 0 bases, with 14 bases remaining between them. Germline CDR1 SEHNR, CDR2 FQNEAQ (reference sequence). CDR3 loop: CASSPRDTPSYEQYF. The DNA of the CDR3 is TGTGCCAGCAGCCCTCGGGACACACCCTCCTACGAGCAGTACTTC.

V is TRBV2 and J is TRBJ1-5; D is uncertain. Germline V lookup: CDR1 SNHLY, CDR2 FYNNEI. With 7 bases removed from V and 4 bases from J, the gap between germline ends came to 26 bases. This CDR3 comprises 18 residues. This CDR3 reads CASTQTLQTAGWNQPQHF. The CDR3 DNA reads TGTGCCAGCACCCAGACTCTCCAAACAGCGGGGTGGAATCAGCCCCAGCATTTT.

CDR3: CAISEGASGWTIEQYF. CDR3 coding DNA: TGTGCCATCAGTGAGGGGGCCAGCGGGTGGACGATCGAGCAGTACTTC. This chain connects TRBV10-3 to TRBJ2-7; D may be TRBD2 (6 bases). V shed 2 bases and J shed 6 bases, with 20 bases lying between them. The CDR3 runs 16 residues. Germline V gives CDR1 ENHRY, CDR2 SYGVKD.

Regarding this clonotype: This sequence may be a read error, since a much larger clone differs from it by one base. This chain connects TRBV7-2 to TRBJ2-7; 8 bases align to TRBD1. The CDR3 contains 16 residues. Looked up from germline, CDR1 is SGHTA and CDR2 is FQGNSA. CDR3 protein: CASSLKGGQDSYEQCF. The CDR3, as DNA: TGTGCCAGCAGCCTAAAAGGGGGACAGGATTCCTACGAGCAGTGCTTC.

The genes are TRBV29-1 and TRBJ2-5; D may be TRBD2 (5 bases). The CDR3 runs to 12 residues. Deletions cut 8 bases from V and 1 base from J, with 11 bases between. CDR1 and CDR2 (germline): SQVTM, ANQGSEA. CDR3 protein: CSTVAGQETQYF. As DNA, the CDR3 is TGCAGCACCGTTGCGGGCCAAGAGACCCAGTACTTC.

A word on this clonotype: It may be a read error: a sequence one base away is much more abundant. CDR3 loop: CASSSLDGGGAYEQYF. Here the CDR3 DNA reads TGTGCCAGCAGCTCATTGGACGGTGGTGGGGCCTACGAGCAGTACTTC. The genes are TRBV7-9 and TRBJ2-7; D remains unclear. In germline, CDR1 is SEHNR, CDR2 FQNEAQ (reference sequence). CDR3 length: 16 residues. The V and J ends lost 4 bases and 2 bases respectively, with 18 bases between them.

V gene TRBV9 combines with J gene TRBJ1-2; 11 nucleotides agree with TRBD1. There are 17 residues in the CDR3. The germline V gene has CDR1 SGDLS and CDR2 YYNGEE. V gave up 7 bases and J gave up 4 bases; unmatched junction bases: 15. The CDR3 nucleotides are TGTGCCAGCCGCTCTGCTAGGACAGGGGGCGGCCGCTATGGCTACACCTTC. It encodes CASRSARTGGGRYGYTF.

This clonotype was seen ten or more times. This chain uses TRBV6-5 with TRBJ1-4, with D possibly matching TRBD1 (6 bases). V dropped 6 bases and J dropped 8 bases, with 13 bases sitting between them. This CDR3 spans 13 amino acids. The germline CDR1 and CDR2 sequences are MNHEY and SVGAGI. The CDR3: CASSQQGGEKLFF. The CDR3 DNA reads TGTGCCAGCAGCCAACAGGGCGGCGAAAAACTGTTTTTT.

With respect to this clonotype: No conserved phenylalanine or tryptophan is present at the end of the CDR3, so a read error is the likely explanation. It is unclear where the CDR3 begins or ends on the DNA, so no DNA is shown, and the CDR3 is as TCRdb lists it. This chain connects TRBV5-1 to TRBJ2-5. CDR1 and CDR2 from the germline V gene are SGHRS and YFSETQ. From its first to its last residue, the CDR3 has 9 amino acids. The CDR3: CASSLTLNT.

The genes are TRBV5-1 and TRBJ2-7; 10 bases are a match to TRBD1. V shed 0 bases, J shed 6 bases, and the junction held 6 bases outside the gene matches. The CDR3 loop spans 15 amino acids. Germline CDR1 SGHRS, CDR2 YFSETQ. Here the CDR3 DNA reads TGCGCCAGCAGCTTGGTCGGACAGGGGGGTATCGAGCAGTACTTC. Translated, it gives CASSLVGQGGIEQYF.

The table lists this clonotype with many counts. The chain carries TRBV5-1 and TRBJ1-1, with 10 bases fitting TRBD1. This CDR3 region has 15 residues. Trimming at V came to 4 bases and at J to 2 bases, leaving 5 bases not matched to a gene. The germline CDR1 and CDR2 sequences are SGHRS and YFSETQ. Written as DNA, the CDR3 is TGCGCCAGCAGCATGGGGGACAGGGGTAACACTGAAGCTTTCTTT. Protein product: CASSMGDRGNTEAFF.

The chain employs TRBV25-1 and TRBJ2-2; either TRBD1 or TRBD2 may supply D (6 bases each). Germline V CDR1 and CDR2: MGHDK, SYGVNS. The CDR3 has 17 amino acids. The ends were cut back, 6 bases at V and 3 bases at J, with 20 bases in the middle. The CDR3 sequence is CASSLEVWGADTGELFF. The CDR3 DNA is TGTGCCAGCAGCTTAGAGGTTTGGGGGGCGGACACCGGGGAGCTGTTTTTT.

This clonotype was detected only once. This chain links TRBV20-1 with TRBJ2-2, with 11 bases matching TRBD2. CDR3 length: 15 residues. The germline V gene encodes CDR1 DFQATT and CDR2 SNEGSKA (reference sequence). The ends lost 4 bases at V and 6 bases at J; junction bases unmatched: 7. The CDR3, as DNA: TGCAGTGCTACTAGGACTAGCGGGCCGGCCGGGGAGCTGTTTTTT. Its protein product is CSATRTSGPAGELFF.

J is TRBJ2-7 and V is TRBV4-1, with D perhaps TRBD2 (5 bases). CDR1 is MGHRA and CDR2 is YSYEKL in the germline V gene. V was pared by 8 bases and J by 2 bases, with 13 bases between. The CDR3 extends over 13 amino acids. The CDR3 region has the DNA TGCGCCAGCTCCGCGGGTCCTACCTACGAGCAGTACTTC. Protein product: CASSAGPTYEQYF.

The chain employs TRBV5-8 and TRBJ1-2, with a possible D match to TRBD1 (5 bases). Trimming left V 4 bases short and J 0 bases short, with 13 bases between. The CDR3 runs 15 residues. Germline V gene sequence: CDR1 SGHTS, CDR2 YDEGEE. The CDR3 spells CASSPGHTANYGYTF. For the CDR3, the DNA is TGTGCCAGCAGCCCTGGACATACAGCTAACTATGGCTACACCTTC.

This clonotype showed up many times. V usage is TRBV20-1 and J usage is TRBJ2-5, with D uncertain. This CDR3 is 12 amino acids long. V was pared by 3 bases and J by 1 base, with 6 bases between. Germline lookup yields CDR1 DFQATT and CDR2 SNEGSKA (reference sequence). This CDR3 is CSARTLQETQYF. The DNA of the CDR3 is TGCAGTGCTAGGACACTCCAAGAGACCCAGTACTTC.

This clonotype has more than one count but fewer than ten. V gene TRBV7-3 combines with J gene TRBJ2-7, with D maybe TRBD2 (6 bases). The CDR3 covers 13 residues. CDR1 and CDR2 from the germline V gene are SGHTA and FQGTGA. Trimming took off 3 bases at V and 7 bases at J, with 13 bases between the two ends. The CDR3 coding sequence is TGTGCCAGCAGCTTGGAGGGCTTGGGGGAGCAGTACTTC. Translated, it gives CASSLEGLGEQYF.

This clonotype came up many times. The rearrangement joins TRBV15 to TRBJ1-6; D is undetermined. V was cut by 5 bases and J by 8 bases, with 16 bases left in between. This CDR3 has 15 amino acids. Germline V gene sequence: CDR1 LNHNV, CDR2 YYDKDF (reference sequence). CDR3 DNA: TGTGCCACCAGCGCTCGCGGGATGAAGCATTCACCCCTCCACTTT. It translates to CATSARGMKHSPLHF.

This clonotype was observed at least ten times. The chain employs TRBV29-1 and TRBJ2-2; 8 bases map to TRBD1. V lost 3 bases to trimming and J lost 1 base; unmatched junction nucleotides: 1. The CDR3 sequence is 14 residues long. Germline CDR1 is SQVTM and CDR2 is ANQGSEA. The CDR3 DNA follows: TGCAGCGTTGAGACAGGGGTGAACACCGGGGAGCTGTTTTTT. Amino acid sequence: CSVETGVNTGELFF.